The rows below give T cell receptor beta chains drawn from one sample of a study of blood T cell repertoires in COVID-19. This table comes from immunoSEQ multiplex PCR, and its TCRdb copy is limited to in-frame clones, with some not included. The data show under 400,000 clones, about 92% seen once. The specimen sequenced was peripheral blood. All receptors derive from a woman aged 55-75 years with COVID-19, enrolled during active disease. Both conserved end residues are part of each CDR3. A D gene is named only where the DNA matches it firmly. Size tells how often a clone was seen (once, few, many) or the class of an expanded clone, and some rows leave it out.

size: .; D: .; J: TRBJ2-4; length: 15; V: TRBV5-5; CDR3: CASSPGDLPQNIQYF; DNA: TGTGCCAGCAGCCCTGGAGACCTACCCCAAAACATTCAGTACTTC
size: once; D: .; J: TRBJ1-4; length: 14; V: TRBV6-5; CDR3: CASSYRTINEKLFF; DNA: TGTGCCAGCAGTTACCGTACAATTAATGAAAAACTGTTTTTT
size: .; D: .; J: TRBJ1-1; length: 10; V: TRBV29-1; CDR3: CSVDAPEAFF; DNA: TGCAGCGTTGATGCGCCTGAAGCTTTCTTT
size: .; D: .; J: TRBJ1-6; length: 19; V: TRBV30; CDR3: CAWDKGGGHGARKDSPLHF; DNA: TGTGCCTGGGACAAAGGGGGGGGCCACGGGGCTCGGAAGGATTCACCCCTCCACTTT
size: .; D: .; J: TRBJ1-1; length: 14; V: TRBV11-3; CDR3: CASSPNGLSTEAFF; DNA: TGTGCCAGCAGTCCAAACGGACTCTCCACTGAAGCTTTCTTT
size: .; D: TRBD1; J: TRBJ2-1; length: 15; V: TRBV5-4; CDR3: CASSSRDRGKNEQFF; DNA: TGTGCCAGCAGCTCCCGGGACAGGGGAAAAAATGAGCAGTTCTTC
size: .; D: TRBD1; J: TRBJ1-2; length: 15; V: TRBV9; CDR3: CASSGTGLWDHGYTF; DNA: TGTGCCAGCAGCGGGACAGGCCTCTGGGATCATGGCTACACCTTC
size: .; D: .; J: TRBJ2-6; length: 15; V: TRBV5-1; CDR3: CASTTRVSGANVLTF; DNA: TGCGCCAGCACTACCCGGGTCTCTGGGGCCAACGTCCTGACTTTC
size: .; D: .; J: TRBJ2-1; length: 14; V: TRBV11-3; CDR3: CASSLADKYNEQFF; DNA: TGTGCCAGCAGCTTAGCGGACAAGTACAATGAGCAGTTCTTC
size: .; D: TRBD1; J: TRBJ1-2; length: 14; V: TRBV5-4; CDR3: CASKTGGEGYGYTF; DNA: TGTGCCAGCAAGACAGGGGGCGAGGGATATGGCTACACCTTC
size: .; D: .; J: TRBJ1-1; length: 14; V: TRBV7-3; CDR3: CASSLMGASSEAFF; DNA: TGTGCCAGCAGCTTAATGGGGGCCTCATCTGAAGCTTTCTTT
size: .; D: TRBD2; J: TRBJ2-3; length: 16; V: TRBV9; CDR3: CASSVGTSGETDTQYF; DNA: TGTGCCAGCAGCGTTGGGACTAGCGGGGAGACAGATACGCAGTATTTT
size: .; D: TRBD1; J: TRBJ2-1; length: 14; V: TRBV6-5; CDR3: CASRWTGGKDEQFF; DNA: TGTGCCAGCAGATGGACAGGGGGCAAGGATGAGCAGTTCTTC
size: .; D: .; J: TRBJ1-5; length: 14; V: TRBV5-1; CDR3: CASSLDSPNQPQHF; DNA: TGCGCCAGCAGCTTGGACAGCCCAAATCAGCCCCAGCATTTT
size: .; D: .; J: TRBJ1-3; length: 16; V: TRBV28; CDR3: CASSLQFGISGNTIYF; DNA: TGTGCCAGCAGTTTGCAGTTTGGTATCTCTGGAAACACCATATATTTT
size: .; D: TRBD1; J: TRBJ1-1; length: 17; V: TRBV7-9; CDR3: CASSLEGQGPLNTEAFF; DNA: TGTGCCAGCAGCTTAGAGGGACAGGGCCCCCTGAACACTGAAGCTTTCTTT
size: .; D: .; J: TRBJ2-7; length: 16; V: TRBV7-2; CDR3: CASSLAQTVPSYEQYF; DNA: TGTGCCAGCAGCTTAGCCCAGACTGTTCCCTCCTACGAGCAGTACTTC
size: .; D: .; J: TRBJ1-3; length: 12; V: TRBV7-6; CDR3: CASSPNGNTIYF; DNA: TGTGCCAGCAGCCCCAATGGAAACACCATATATTTT
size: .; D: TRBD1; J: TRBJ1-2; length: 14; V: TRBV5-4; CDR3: CASSIAGTEYGYTF; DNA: TGTGCCAGCTCAATTGCCGGGACAGAGTATGGCTACACCTTC
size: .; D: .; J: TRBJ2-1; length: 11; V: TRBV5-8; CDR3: CASSLRGEQFF; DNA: TGTGCCAGCAGCTTGAGGGGGGAGCAGTTCTTC
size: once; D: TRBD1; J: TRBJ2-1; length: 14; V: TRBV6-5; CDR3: CASRTGTGGLEQFF; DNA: TGTGCCAGCAGGACCGGGACAGGGGGCTTGGAGCAGTTCTTC
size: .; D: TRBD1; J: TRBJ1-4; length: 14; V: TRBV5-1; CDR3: CASSSTGDDEKLFF; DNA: TGCGCCAGCAGCTCGACAGGGGATGATGAAAAACTGTTTTTT
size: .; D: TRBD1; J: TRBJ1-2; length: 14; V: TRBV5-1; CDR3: CASSIGTGMDGYTF; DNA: TGCGCCAGCAGCATTGGGACAGGGATGGATGGCTACACCTTC
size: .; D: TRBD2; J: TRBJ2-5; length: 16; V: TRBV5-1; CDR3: CASSLGAAGGQETQYF; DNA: TGCGCCAGCAGCTTGGGTGCTGCGGGGGGGCAAGAGACCCAGTACTTC
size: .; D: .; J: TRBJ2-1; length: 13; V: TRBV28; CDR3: CASIRTPAGVQFF; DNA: TGTGCCAGCATCCGGACCCCCGCCGGGGTGCAGTTCTTC
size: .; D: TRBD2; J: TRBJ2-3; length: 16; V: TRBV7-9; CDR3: CASSSGTSVVTDTQYF; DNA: TGTGCCAGCAGCTCCGGAACTAGCGTGGTCACAGATACGCAGTATTTT
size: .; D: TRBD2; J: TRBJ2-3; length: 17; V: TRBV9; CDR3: CASSSRASGGPTDTQYF; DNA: TGTGCCAGCAGCTCCCGCGCTAGCGGGGGGCCCACAGATACGCAGTATTTT
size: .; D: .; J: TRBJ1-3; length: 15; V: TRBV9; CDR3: CASSVGYRDGNTIYF; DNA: TGTGCCAGCAGCGTAGGCTACAGGGATGGAAACACCATATATTTT
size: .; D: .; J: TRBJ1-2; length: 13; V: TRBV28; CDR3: CASSRQFNYGYTF; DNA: TGTGCCAGCAGTAGACAGTTTAACTATGGCTACACCTTC
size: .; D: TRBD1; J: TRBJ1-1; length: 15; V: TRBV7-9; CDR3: CASSSQGQGRSEAFF; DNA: TGTGCCAGCAGCTCCCAAGGACAGGGGAGGAGCGAAGCTTTCTTT
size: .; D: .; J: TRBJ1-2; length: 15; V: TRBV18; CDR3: CASSVSGVTNYGYTF; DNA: TGTGCCAGCTCCGTCTCAGGGGTTACTAACTATGGCTACACCTTC
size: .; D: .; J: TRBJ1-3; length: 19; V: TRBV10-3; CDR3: CAISDGLPTARLSGNTIYF; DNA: TGTGCCATCAGTGATGGGCTCCCAACGGCGCGCCTCTCTGGAAACACCATATATTTT
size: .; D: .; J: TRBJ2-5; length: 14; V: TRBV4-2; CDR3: CASSLRLFQETQYF; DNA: TGTGCCAGCAGCCTCAGACTTTTCCAAGAGACCCAGTACTTC
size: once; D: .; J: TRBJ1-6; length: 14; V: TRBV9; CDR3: CASSVGQRDSPLHF; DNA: TGTGCCAGCAGCGTCGGACAGAGGGATTCACCCCTCCACTTT
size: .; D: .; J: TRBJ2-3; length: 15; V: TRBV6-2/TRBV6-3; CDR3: CASSYYGRRGDTQYF; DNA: TGTGCCAGCAGCTACTACGGGCGTCGGGGGGATACGCAGTATTTT
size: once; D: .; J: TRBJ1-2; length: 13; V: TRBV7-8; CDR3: CASSLSGERGYTF; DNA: TGTGCCAGCAGCCTCTCAGGGGAGAGAGGCTACACCTTC
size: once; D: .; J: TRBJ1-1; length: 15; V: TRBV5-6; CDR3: CASSEPGRPNTEAFF; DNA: TGTGCCAGCAGCGAACCCGGGAGGCCCAACACTGAAGCTTTCTTT
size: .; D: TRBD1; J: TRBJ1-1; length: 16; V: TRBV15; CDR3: CATSRDLTGISSEAFF; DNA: TGTGCCACCAGCAGAGATTTGACAGGGATAAGTAGTGAAGCTTTCTTT
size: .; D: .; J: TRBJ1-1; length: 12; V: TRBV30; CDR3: CAWSRGDTEAFF; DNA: TGTGCCTGGAGCAGGGGAGATACTGAAGCTTTCTTT
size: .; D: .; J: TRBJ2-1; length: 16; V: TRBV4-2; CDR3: CASSQDPQELYNEQFF; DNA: TGTGCCAGCAGCCAAGATCCACAGGAGCTATACAATGAGCAGTTCTTC
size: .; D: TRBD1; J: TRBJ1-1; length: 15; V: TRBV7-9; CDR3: CASSPEGQLNTEAFF; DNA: TGTGCCAGCAGCCCAGAGGGACAGTTGAACACTGAAGCTTTCTTT
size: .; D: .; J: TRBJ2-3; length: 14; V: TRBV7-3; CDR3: CASSLLTVTDTQYF; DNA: TGTGCCAGCAGCTTATTAACAGTCACAGATACGCAGTATTTT
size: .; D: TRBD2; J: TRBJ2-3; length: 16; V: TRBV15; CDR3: CATSVGLAGTTDTQYF; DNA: TGTGCCACCAGCGTAGGACTAGCGGGGACCACAGATACGCAGTATTTT
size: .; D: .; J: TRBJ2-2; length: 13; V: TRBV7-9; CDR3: CASSLARTGELFF; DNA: TGTGCCAGCAGCTTAGCGCGGACCGGGGAGCTGTTTTTT
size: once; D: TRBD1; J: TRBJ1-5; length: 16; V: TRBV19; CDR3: CASSIIQGVRGQPQHF; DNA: TGTGCCAGTAGTATCATCCAGGGGGTGAGGGGACAGCCCCAGCATTTT
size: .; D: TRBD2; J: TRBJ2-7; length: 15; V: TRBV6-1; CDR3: CASSEFGGGSYEQYF; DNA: TGTGCCAGCAGTGAATTTGGGGGGGGGTCCTACGAGCAGTACTTC
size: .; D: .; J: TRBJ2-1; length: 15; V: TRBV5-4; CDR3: CASQTTRDSYNEQFF; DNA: TGTGCCAGCCAAACGACCCGGGACTCCTACAATGAGCAGTTCTTC
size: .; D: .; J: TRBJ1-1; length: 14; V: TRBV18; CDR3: CASTIQGRETEAFF; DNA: TGTGCCAGCACGATCCAGGGGAGGGAAACTGAAGCTTTCTTT
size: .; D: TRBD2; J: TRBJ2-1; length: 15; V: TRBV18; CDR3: CASSPTSGGSPAQFF; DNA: TGTGCCAGCTCCCCGACTAGCGGGGGTTCCCCGGCGCAGTTCTTC
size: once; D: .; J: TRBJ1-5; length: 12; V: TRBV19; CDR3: CASSLEDQPQHF; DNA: TGTGCCAGTAGCCTAGAGGATCAGCCCCAGCATTTT
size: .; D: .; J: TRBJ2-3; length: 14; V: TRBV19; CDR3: CASSIGQSTDTQYF; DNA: TGTGCCAGTAGTATCGGTCAAAGCACAGATACGCAGTATTTT
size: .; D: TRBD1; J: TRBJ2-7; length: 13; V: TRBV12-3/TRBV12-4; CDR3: CASSRQGAYEQYF; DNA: TGTGCCAGCAGCCGACAGGGTGCCTACGAGCAGTACTTC